A single sample gave rise to the 11 T cell receptor beta chains below, sequenced in a study of OX40 agonist ivuxolimab in advanced cancers. Some clones are missing from TCRdb's copy, which holds only in-frame ones; the method was immunoSEQ multiplex PCR. Among some 83,000 clones listed, roughly 83% were seen once. The sequences come from CD4+ or CD8+ T cells sorted from blood, collected in a trial of the OX40 agonist ivuxolimab. The source of these receptors is an adult with an advanced solid tumor such as melanoma, head and neck, liver or kidney cancer.

This sequence joins TRBV5-1 and TRBJ1-1; 9 positions match TRBD1. The V gene end was trimmed by 3 bases and the J gene end by 1 base; junction bases not matched to a gene: 4. There are 15 residues in the CDR3. The germline V gene encodes CDR1 SGHRS and CDR2 YFSETQ. This CDR3 is CASSSGTGRNTEAFF. Written as DNA, the CDR3 is TGCGCCAGCAGCTCCGGGACAGGGCGGAACACTGAAGCTTTCTTT. Filled out from reference TRBV5-1 and TRBJ1-1, the complete variable domain reads KAGVTQTPRYLIKTRGQQVTLSCSPISGHRSVSWYQQTPGQGLQFLFEYFSETQRNKGNFPGRFSGRQFSNSRSEMNVSTLELGDSALYLCASSSGTGRNTEAFFGQGTRLTVV.

This clone was recorded once. This sequence joins TRBV4-1 and TRBJ1-5; D might be TRBD1 (6 bases). Germline assignment: CDR1 MGHRA and CDR2 YSYEKL. The length of the CDR3 is 14 residues. V lost 4 bases and J lost 6, with 13 bases in between. The CDR3 bases are TGCGCCAGCAGCCCTAGGGGGGCGATTCAGCCCCAGCATTTT. Translation gives CASSPRGAIQPQHF.

The chain recombines TRBV5-5 with TRBJ1-1; 9 nucleotides align to TRBD1. In germline, CDR1 is SGHKS, CDR2 YYEKEE (reference sequence). CDR3 length: 15 amino acids. Trimming cost V 3 bases and J 4 bases; bases outside gene matches: 7. The CDR3 coding sequence is TGTGCCAGCAGCTCCGTCCGGGACAGGGCCACTGAAGCTTTCTTT. Protein sequence: CASSSVRDRATEAFF.

This chain links TRBV7-6 with TRBJ1-4, with TRBD1 matching over 8 bases. Germline CDR1 reads SGHVS; CDR2 reads FNYEAQ. V was clipped by 5 bases and J by 8 bases; unmatched bases: 7. This CDR3 region has 14 residues. The CDR3 nucleotides are TGTGCCAGCAGCCTCGGACAGGGAGGCGAAAAACTGTTTTTT. Protein sequence: CASSLGQGGEKLFF.

This clone was counted once. The J gene is TRBJ1-1, the V gene TRBV7-9; the D is unclear. Germline CDR1 is SEHNR and CDR2 is FQNEAQ (reference sequence). The CDR3 sequence is 15 residues long. With 5 bases removed from V and 2 bases from J, the gap between germline ends came to 15 bases. Written as DNA, the CDR3 is TGTGCCAGCAGCGTGGGAGGGTCTCCAAACACTGAAGCTTTCTTT. Translation: CASSVGGSPNTEAFF.

This chain joins TRBV7-9 and TRBJ2-3, with D perhaps being TRBD1 or TRBD2 (6 bases each). Trimming removed 1 base at V and 0 bases at J, with 11 bases between. CDR3 size: 16 residues. In germline, CDR1 is SEHNR, CDR2 FQNEAQ (reference sequence). CDR3 nucleotide sequence: TGTGCCAGCAGCTTAGGAGGGGGGCCTAGCACAGATACGCAGTATTTT. It is translated as CASSLGGGPSTDTQYF. Together with reference TRBV7-9 and TRBJ2-3, the CDR3 gives the full variable domain: DTGVSQNPRHKITKRGQNVTFRCDPISEHNRLYWYRQTLGQGPEFLTYFQNEAQLEKSRLLSDRFSAERPKGSFSTLEIQRTEQGDSAMYLCASSLGGGPSTDTQYFGPGTRLTVL.

The J gene is TRBJ1-2, the V gene TRBV5-4; D uncertain. This CDR3 spans 13 amino acids. V was pared by 2 bases and J by 5 bases, with 10 bases between. CDR1 is SGHNT and CDR2 is YYREEE in the germline V gene (reference sequence). CDR3 region: CASSFDGLYGYTF. The CDR3 DNA is TGTGCCAGCAGCTTTGACGGACTTTATGGCTACACCTTC. The full variable domain, with the rest looked up from reference TRBV5-4 and TRBJ1-2, is ETGVTQSPTHLIKTRGQQVTLRCSSQSGHNTVSWYQQALGQGPQFIFQYYREEENGRGNFPPRFSGLQFPNYSSELNVNALELDDSALYLCASSFDGLYGYTFGSGTRLTVV.

This chain uses TRBV6-4 with TRBJ1-1; 7 bases map to TRBD1. Germline V gene data show CDR1 as MRHNA and CDR2 as SNTAGT. This CDR3 region has 13 residues. Trimming took 6 bases from V and 3 from J; bases not matched to a gene: 4. The CDR3 region has the DNA TGTGCCAGCAGGGACAGGTGGGACACTGAAGCTTTCTTT. This codes for CASRDRWDTEAFF.

This clone was seen only once. The genes are TRBV19 and TRBJ1-1; D unresolved. V was trimmed by 1 base and J by 5 bases, leaving 14 bases between them. CDR3 size: 15 residues. From germline, CDR1 is LNHDA and CDR2 SQIVND (reference sequence). The CDR3 reads CASSIAADPGTEAFF. The CDR3 nucleotides read TGTGCCAGTAGTATAGCCGCCGACCCGGGGACTGAAGCTTTCTTT. Together with reference TRBV19 and TRBJ1-1, the CDR3 gives the full variable domain: DGGITQSPKYLFRKEGQNVTLSCEQNLNHDAMYWYRQDPGQGLRLIYYSQIVNDFQKGDIAEGYSVSREKKESFPLTVTSAQKNPTAFYLCASSIAADPGTEAFFGQGTRLTVV.

A few counts support this clone. This chain links TRBV5-1 with TRBJ1-3; 7 bases line up with TRBD1. Per germline, CDR1 SGHRS and CDR2 YFSETQ. Trimming at V came to 4 bases and at J to 2 bases, leaving 6 bases not matched to a gene. CDR3 length equals 15 residues. CDR3 sequence reads: CASSRGQLAGNTIYF. The DNA of the CDR3 is TGCGCCAGCAGCCGGGGACAGCTTGCTGGAAACACCATATATTTT.

The chain is built from TRBV6-5 and TRBJ1-1, with D possibly being TRBD1 (5 bases). The germline gives CDR1 MNHEY, CDR2 SVGAGI. V was pared by 7 bases and J by 1 base, with 13 bases between. CDR3 length: 14 residues. CDR3 region: CASNPQARNTEAFF. CDR3 DNA: TGTGCCAGCAATCCACAGGCTCGGAACACTGAAGCTTTCTTT.